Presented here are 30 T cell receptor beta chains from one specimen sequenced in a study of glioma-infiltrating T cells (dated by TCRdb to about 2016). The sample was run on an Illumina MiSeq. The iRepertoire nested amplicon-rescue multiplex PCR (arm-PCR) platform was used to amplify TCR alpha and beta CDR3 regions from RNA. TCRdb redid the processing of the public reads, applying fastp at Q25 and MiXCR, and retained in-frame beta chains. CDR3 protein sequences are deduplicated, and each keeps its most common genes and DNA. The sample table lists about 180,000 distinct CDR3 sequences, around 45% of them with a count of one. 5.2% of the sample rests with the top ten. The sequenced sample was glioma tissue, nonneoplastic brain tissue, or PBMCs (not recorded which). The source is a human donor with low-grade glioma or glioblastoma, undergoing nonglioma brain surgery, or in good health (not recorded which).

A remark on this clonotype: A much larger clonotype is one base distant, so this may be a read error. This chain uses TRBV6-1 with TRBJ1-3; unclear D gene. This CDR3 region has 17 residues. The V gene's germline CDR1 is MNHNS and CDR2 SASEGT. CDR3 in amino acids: CASGEHLEAFSGNTIYF. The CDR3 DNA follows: TGTGCCAGCGGTGAACACCTCGAGGCGTTCTCTGGAAACACCATATATTTT.

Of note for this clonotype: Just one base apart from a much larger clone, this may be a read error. CDR3 region: CSASGSKTDTQYF. In nucleotides, the CDR3 is TGCAGTGCTAGCGGGAGTAAAACAGATACGCAGTATTTT. The V gene is TRBV20-1, the J gene TRBJ2-3; D may be TRBD2 (6 bases). The germline V gene encodes CDR1 DFQATT and CDR2 SNEGSKA (reference sequence). This CDR3 is built from 13 residues. With 3 bases removed from V and 3 bases from J, the gap between germline ends came to 10 bases.

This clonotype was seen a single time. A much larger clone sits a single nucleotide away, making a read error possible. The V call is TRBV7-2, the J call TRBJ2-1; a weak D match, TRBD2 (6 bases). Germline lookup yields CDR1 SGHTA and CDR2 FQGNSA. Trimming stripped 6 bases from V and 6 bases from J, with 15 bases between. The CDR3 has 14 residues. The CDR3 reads CASRGTGSFNEQFF. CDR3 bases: TGTGCCAGCAGAGGCACCGGGAGCTTCAATGAGCAGTTCTTC.

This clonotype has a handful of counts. The CDR3 is CASSLLEAADTQYF. CDR3 nucleotides: TGTGCCAGCAGCCTCTTAGAAGCGGCAGATACGCAGTATTTT. This rearrangement joins TRBV7-9 to TRBJ2-3; D possibly corresponds to TRBD2 (5 bases). Trimming left V 5 bases short and J 4 bases short, with 13 bases between. CDR1 is SEHNR and CDR2 is FQNEAQ in the germline V gene (reference sequence). The CDR3 sequence is 14 residues long.

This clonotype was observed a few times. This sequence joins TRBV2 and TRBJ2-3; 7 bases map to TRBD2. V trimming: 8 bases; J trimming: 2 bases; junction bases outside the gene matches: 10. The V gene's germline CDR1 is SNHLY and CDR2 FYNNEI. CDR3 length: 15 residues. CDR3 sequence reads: CASGRGAGTTDTQYF. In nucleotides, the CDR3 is TGTGCCAGCGGGAGGGGAGCGGGGACCACAGATACGCAGTATTTT.

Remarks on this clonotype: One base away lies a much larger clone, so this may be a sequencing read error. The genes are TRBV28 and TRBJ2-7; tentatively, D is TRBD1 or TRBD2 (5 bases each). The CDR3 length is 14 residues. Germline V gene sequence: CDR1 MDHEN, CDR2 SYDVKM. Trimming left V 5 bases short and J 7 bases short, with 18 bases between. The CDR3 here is CASSAGGRNNEQYF. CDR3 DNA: TGTGCCAGCAGTGCTGGGGGAAGGAACAATGAGCAGTACTTC.

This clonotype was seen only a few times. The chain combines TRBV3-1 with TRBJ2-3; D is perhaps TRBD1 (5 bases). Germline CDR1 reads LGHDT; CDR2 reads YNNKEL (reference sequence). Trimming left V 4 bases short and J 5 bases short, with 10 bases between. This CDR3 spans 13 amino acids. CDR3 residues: CASSPWGLDTQYF. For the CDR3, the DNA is TGTGCCAGCAGCCCATGGGGCTTAGATACGCAGTATTTT.

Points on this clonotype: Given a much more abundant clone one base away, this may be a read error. CDR3 in amino acids: CASRVISIHGTANGEQYF. DNA for the CDR3: TGTGCCAGCAGGGTGATATCCATTCATGGGACCGCCAATGGAGAGCAGTACTTC. The chain has TRBV6-2 or TRBV6-3 and TRBJ2-7; perhaps D is TRBD1 or TRBD2 (5 bases each). The CDR3 extends over 18 amino acids. CDR1 and CDR2 from the germline V gene are MNHEY and SVGEGT. Trimming took off 6 bases at V and 7 bases at J, with 31 bases between the two ends.

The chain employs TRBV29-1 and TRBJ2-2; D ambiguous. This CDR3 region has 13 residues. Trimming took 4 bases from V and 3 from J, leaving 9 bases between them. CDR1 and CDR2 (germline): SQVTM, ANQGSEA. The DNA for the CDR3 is TGCAGCGTTGTGGTCGGTTACACCGGGGAGCTGTTTTTT. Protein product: CSVVVGYTGELFF.

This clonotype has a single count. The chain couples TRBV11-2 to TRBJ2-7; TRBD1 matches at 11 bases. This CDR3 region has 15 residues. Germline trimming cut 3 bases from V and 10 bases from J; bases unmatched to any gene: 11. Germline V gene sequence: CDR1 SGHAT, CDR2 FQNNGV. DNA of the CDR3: TGTGCCAGCAGCTTCTCCGGGACAGGGGGATCTTTACAGTACTTC. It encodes CASSFSGTGGSLQYF.

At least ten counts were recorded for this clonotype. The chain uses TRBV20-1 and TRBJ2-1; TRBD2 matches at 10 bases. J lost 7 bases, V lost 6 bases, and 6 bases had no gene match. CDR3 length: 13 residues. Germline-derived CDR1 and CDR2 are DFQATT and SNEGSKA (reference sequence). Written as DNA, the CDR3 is TGCAGTGCCGCTGGTAGCGGGAGGAATGAGCAGTTCTTC. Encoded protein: CSAAGSGRNEQFF.

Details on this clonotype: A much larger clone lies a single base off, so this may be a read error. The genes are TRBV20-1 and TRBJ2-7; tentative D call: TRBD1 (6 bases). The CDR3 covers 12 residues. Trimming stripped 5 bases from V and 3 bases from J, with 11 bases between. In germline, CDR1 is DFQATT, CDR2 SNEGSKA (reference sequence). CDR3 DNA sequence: TGCAGTGCTGACCAAGGGGGCTACGAGCAGTACTTC. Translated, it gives CSADQGGYEQYF.

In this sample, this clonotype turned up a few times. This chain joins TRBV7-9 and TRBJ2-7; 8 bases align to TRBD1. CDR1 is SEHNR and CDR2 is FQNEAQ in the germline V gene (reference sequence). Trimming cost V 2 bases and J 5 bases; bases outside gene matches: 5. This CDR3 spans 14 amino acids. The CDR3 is CASSLSQGAHEQYF. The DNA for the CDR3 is TGTGCCAGCAGCTTAAGCCAGGGGGCCCACGAGCAGTACTTC.

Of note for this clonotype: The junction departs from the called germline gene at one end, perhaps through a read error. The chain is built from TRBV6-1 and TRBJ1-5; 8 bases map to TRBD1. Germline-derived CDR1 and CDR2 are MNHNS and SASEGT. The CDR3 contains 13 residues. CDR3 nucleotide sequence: TGTGCCAGCAGTCGACAGGGGTTTCAGCCCCATTATTTT. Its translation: CASSRQGFQPHYF.

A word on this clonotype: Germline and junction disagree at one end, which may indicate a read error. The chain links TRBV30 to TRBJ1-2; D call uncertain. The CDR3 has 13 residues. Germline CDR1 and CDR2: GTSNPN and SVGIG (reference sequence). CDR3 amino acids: CALSFEANYCYTF. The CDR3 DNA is TGTGCCTTGAGTTTCGAAGCTAACTATTGCTACACCTTC.

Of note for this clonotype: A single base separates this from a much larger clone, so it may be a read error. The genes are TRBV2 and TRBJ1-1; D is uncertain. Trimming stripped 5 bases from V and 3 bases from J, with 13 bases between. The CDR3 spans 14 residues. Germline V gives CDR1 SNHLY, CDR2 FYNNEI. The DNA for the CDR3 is TGTGCCAGCAGTTACGGTCTCGGTGACACTGAAGCTTTCTTT. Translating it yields CASSYGLGDTEAFF.

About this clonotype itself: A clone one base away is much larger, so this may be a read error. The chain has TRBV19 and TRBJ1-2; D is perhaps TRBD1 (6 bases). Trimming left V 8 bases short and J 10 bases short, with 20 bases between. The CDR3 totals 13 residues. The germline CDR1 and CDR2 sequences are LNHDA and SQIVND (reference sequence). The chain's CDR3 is CASLAPGANVYTF. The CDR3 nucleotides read TGTGCCAGTTTAGCCCCAGGGGCAAATGTCTACACCTTC.

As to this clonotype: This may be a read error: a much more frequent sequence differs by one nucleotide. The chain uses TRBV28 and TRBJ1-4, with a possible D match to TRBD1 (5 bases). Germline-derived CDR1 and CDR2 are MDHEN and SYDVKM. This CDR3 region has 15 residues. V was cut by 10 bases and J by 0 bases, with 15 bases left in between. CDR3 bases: TGTGCCATCCACCCGGACACTGCAACTAATGAAAAACTGTTTTTT. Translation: CAIHPDTATNEKLFF.

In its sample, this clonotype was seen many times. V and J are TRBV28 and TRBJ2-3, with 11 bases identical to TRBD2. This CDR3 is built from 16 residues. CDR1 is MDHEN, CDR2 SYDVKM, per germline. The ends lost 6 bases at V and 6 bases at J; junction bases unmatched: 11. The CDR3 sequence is CASSENLAGGEDTQYF. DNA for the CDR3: TGTGCCAGCAGCGAGAACCTAGCGGGAGGCGAGGATACGCAGTATTTT.

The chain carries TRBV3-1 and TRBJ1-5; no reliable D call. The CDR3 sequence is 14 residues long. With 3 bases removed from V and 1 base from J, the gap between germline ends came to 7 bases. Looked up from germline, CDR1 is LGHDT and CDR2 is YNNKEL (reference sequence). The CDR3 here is CASSQGISNQPQHF. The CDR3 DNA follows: TGTGCCAGCAGCCAGGGGATAAGCAATCAGCCCCAGCATTTT.

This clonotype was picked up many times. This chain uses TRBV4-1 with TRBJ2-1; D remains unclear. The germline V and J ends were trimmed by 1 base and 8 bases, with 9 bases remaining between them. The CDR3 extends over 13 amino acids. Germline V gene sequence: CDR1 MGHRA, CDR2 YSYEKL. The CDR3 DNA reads TGCGCCAGCAGCCAAGTTCTCGACTATGAGCAGTTCTTC. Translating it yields CASSQVLDYEQFF.

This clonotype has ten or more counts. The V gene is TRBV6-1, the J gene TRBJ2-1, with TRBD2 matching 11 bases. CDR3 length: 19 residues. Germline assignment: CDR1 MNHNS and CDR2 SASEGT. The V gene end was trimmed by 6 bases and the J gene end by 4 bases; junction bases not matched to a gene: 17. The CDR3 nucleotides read TGTGCCAGCAGCTCCGCCCCTTTTAGCGGGAGGGCCTCTTACAATGAGCAGTTCTTC. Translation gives CASSSAPFSGRASYNEQFF.

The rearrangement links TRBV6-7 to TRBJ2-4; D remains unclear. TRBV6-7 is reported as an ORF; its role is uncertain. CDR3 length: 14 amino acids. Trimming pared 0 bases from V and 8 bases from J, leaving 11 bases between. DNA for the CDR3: TGTGCCAGCAGTTACTCGATGTCCGGGCACATTCAGTACTTC. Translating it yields CASSYSMSGHIQYF.

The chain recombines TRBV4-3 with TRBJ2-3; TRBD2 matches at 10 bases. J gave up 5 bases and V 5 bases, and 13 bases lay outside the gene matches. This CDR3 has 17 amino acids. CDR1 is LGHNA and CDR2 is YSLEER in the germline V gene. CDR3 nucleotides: TGCGCCAGCAGCTTGGGGCTAGCGGGAGCAGGTAGAGATACGCAGTATTTT. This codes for CASSLGLAGAGRDTQYF.

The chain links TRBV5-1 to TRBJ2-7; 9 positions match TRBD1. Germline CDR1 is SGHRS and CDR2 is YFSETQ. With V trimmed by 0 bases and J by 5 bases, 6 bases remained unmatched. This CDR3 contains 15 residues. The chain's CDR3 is CASSLAWTGDNEQYF. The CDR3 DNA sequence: TGCGCCAGCAGCTTGGCTTGGACAGGGGATAACGAGCAGTACTTC. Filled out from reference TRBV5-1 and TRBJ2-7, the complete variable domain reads KAGVTQTPRYLIKTRGQQVTLSCSPISGHRSVSWYQQTPGQGLQFLFEYFSETQRNKGNFPGRFSGRQFSNSRSEMNVSTLELGDSALYLCASSLAWTGDNEQYFGPGTRLTVT.

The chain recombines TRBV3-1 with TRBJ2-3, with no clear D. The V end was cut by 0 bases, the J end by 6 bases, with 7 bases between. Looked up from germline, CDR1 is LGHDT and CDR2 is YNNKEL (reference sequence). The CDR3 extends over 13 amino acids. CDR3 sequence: CASSQDLGDTQYF. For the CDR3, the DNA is TGTGCCAGCAGCCAAGATCTAGGGGATACGCAGTATTTT.

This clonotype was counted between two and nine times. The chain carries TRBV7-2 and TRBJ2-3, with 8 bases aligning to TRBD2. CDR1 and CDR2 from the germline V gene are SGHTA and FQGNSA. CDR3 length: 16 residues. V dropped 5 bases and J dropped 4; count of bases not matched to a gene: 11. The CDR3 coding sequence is TGTGCCAGCAGCCCGCATACTAGCGGATATCCAGATACGCAGTATTTT. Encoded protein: CASSPHTSGYPDTQYF.

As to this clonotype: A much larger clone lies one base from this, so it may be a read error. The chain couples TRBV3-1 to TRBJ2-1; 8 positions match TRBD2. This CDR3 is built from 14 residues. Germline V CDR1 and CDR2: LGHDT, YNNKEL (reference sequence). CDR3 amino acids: CANSPSGSHNEQFF. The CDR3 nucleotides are TGTGCCAACAGCCCCAGCGGGAGTCACAATGAGCAGTTCTTC.

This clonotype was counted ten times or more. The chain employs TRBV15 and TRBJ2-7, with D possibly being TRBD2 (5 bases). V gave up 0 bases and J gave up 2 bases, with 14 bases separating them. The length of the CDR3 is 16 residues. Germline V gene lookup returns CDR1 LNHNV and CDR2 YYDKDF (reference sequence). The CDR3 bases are TGTGCCACCAGCAGAGACAGTCGACCCGGGGCCTACGAGCAGTACTTC. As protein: CATSRDSRPGAYEQYF.

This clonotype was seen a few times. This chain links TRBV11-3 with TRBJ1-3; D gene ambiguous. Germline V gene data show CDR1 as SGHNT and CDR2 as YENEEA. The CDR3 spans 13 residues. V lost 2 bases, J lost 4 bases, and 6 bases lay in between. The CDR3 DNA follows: TGTGCCAGCAGCTTATCGGAGGGAAACACCATATATTTT. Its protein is CASSLSEGNTIYF.